This TCR beta chain was profiled in a study of T cell responses to AZD1222 COVID-19 vaccine. The germline CDR1 and CDR2 sequences are SGHVS and FQNEAQ. The CDR3 covers 17 residues. The germline V and J ends were trimmed by 5 bases and 0 bases, with 16 bases remaining between them. TCRdb's table, derived via immunoSEQ multiplex PCR, lists solely in-frame clones and lacks some. The sample has about 110,000 clones; about 90% are singletons. This chain connects TRBV7-8 to TRBJ1-4; tentatively, D is TRBD1 (6 bases). The sample here was peripheral blood, taken on day 0 of AZD1222 vaccination. This sequence originates from an adult in good health. As DNA, the CDR3 is TGTGCCAGCAGCCACTACCGGGACACACCAACTAATGAAAAACTGTTTTTT. This gives the protein CASSHYRDTPTNEKLFF.